This TCR beta chain was captured by sequencing in a study of T cell repertoires in cytomegalovirus infection. Overall study context: CMV epitopes used comprised recently identified HLA-C-restricted ones and well-studied HLA-B-restricted ones. Public TCR beta signature analysis indicated the presence of both CMV infection and matching HLA type.

V was trimmed by 4 bases and J by 6 bases, leaving 14 bases between them. The V gene's germline CDR1 is SGHVS and CDR2 FNYEAQ. This CDR3 is 14 amino acids long. In TCRdb, the reads were re-called with MiXCR into one record per CDR3 protein. This sample has approximately 220,000 distinct CDR3 sequences, with roughly 34% found just once. As to this clonotype: Its target is unknown.

General study points: CMV carriers with the relevant HLA were identified by cumulative public TCR beta family frequency. HLA-C-restricted, CMV-specific TCR beta clonotypes were dominant ex vivo.

This clonotype was obtained from a human donor in good health (CMV status not recorded). Some clones in this sample may be carry-over from other donors' samples. The sample was CD8+ T cells from cultured PBMCs, taken from culture after CMV antigen stimulation. The rearrangement uses TRBV7-6 and TRBJ2-3; D is ambiguous. CDR3: CASSSPTEADTQYF. CDR3 sequence (DNA): TGTGCCAGCAGCTCCCCCACCGAAGCGGATACGCAGTATTTT. Drawing the rest from reference TRBV7-6 and TRBJ2-3, the complete variable domain is GAGVSQSPRYKVTKRGQDVALRCDPISGHVSLYWYRQALGQGPEFLTYFNYEAQQDKSGLPNDRFSAERPEGSISTLTIQRTEQRDSAMYRCASSSPTEADTQYFGPGTRLTVL.